This T cell receptor beta chain was profiled in a study of blood T cell repertoires in COVID-19. Germline V CDR1 and CDR2: LGHDT, YNNKEL (reference sequence). Trimming removed 4 bases from V and 12 bases from J; junction bases left unmatched: 20. The CDR3 length is 18 residues. Study processing details: Counts of nucleated cells, estimated from reference gene primer amplification, were obtained. The assay was immunoSEQ multiplex PCR, and TCRdb's table has in-frame clones only and misses some. V and J calls and clone size are those listed in that table; D and trimming were worked out from the DNA. The sample lists 220,000 or so clones; 82% were seen once.

The sequencing input was peripheral blood. The source is a woman older than 75 with COVID-19, enrolled during active disease. The rearrangement uses TRBV3-1 (or the pseudogene TRBV3-2) and TRBJ2-1; 11 nucleotides match TRBD2. The CDR3 nucleotides read TGTGCCAGCAGCCTCCTACGGACTAGCGGGCCTCCCCCAATGGTGCAGTTCTTC. Its translation: CASSLLRTSGPPPMVQFF.